Listed here are 30 T cell receptor beta chains from one sample, sequenced in a study of blood T cell repertoires in COVID-19. Repertoires were generated with immunoSEQ multiplex PCR, while TCRdb's copy carries only in-frame clones and drops some. The sample carries tens of thousands of clones, roughly 87% recorded once. Sequencing was carried out using peripheral blood. All receptors come from a human donor with active COVID-19. The donor label of this sample is uncertain.

The CDR3 is CASSYSRQASGYTF. CDR3 sequence (DNA): TGTGCCAGCAGTTACTCGCGACAGGCCTCCGGCTACACCTTC. The V gene is TRBV6-5, the J gene TRBJ1-2, with D possibly matching TRBD1 (6 bases). Germline V gives CDR1 MNHEY, CDR2 SVGAGI. Trimming cost V 0 bases and J 8 bases, with 13 bases left between them. The CDR3 has 14 amino acids.

This clone was observed a few times. The rearrangement joins TRBV6-5 to TRBJ2-7; a weak D match, TRBD1 (5 bases). CDR3 length equals 16 residues. Looked up from germline, CDR1 is MNHEY and CDR2 is SVGAGI. Deletions cut 0 bases from V and 4 bases from J, with 16 bases between. The CDR3 nucleotides are TGTGCCAGCAGTTACTCGGCGACAGCAAGGGTATACGAGCAGTACTTC. It translates to CASSYSATARVYEQYF.

The count of this clone is one. CDR3 sequence reads: CASSVEQRNEQFF. CDR3 coding DNA: TGTGCCAGCAGCGTAGAACAACGCAATGAGCAGTTCTTC. The J gene is TRBJ2-1, the V gene TRBV9; no clear D. Trimming took off 0 bases at V and 6 bases at J, with 7 bases between the two ends. CDR3 length: 13 residues. Germline assignment: CDR1 SGDLS and CDR2 YYNGEE.

This sequence joins TRBV18 and TRBJ2-2; 8 bases are shared with TRBD1. Germline-derived CDR1 and CDR2 are KGHSH and LQKENI. The CDR3 runs 15 residues. The V gene end was trimmed by 5 bases and the J gene end by 6 bases; junction bases not matched to a gene: 8. The CDR3 loop is CASSEQTGVAGELFF. The CDR3 bases are TGTGCCAGCTCAGAGCAGACAGGGGTCGCCGGGGAGCTGTTTTTT.

The V and J genes are TRBV11-2 and TRBJ2-5; D gene unclear. The CDR3 is 11 residues long. Trimming shortened V by 4 bases and J by 9 bases, and 9 bases separated the two germline ends. Germline CDR1 reads SGHAT; CDR2 reads FQNNGV. CDR3 coding DNA: TGTGCCAGCAGCTCCCGCCAGGCCCAGTACTTC. It is translated as CASSSRQAQYF.

This clone was recorded once. Written as DNA, the CDR3 is TGTGCCAGCAGCTTACCCGGGACAGACTATGGCTACACCTTC. Amino acid sequence: CASSLPGTDYGYTF. The gene calls are TRBV7-2 and TRBJ1-2; 7 bases map to TRBD1. Trimming cost V 2 bases and J 3 bases; bases outside gene matches: 3. CDR3 length: 14 amino acids. In germline, CDR1 is SGHTA, CDR2 FQGNSA.

J is TRBJ1-2 and V is TRBV4-1; a possible D gene is TRBD1 (6 bases). Trimming cost V 0 bases and J 3 bases, with 14 bases left between them. The germline CDR1 and CDR2 sequences are MGHRA and YSYEKL. The CDR3 length is 16 residues. In DNA form, the CDR3 reads TGCGCCAGCAGCCAAGATTTCCAGGGGCTAGACTATGGCTACACCTTC. This translates into CASSQDFQGLDYGYTF.

This clone was found a few times. The chain carries TRBV12-3 or TRBV12-4 and TRBJ1-1, with D perhaps TRBD1 (5 bases). The CDR3 sequence is 13 residues long. V was clipped by 5 bases and J by 10 bases, with 17 bases between them. For the CDR3, the DNA is TGTGCCAGCAGTCCAGGACAAGGCATTGGAGCTTTCTTT. Its protein product is CASSPGQGIGAFF.

This clone is a singleton in its sample. This chain uses TRBV6-6 with TRBJ1-5; 7 bases agree with TRBD1. The CDR3 runs to 14 residues. Germline V gene lookup returns CDR1 MNHNY and CDR2 SVGAGI (reference sequence). Trimming removed 7 bases from V and 7 bases from J; junction bases left unmatched: 10. In DNA, the CDR3 is TGTGCCAGCACCCAGGACAGGTCTAAACAGCCCCAGCATTTT. As protein: CASTQDRSKQPQHF.

The chain recombines TRBV2 with TRBJ1-5; no clear D. V was trimmed by 7 bases and J by 1 base, leaving 8 bases between them. CDR3 length: 13 residues. Looked up from germline, CDR1 is SNHLY and CDR2 is FYNNEI. CDR3 nucleotides: TGTGCCAGCATGGCCAGAAGCAATCAGCCCCAGCATTTT. Translated: CASMARSNQPQHF.

The chain couples TRBV5-5 to TRBJ2-5, with a tentative D call TRBD2 (7 bases). The germline gives CDR1 SGHKS, CDR2 YYEKEE (reference sequence). Trimming cost V 5 bases and J 5 bases, with 25 bases left between them. The CDR3 has 17 amino acids. The chain's CDR3 is CASRHRWGAGASETQYF. The CDR3 nucleotides are TGTGCCAGCAGACACCGATGGGGGGCGGGGGCTTCGGAGACCCAGTACTTC.

The rearrangement joins TRBV13 to TRBJ1-1; D uncertain. Germline loops: CDR1 PRHDT, CDR2 FYEKMQ (reference sequence). This CDR3 contains 14 residues. V was pared by 0 bases and J by 8 bases, with 13 bases between. The CDR3 DNA follows: TGTGCCAGCAGCTTAGGCCTCGGGTATCCCGAAGCTTTCTTT. Amino acids: CASSLGLGYPEAFF.

The chain carries TRBV7-2 and TRBJ1-6, with unresolved D. The CDR3 sequence is 15 residues long. V lost 1 base and J lost 7, with 11 bases in between. Per germline, CDR1 SGHTA and CDR2 FQGNSA. CDR3 sequence reads: CASSLGGGTNSPLHF. Written as DNA, the CDR3 is TGTGCCAGCAGCTTAGGCGGAGGAACGAATTCACCCCTCCACTTT.

V gene TRBV10-3 combines with J gene TRBJ2-5; possibly TRBD1 for D (5 bases). Germline CDR1 is ENHRY and CDR2 is SYGVKD. V gave up 4 bases and J gave up 5 bases, with 11 bases separating them. This CDR3 comprises 13 residues. The CDR3 here is CAISGSGYETQYF. The DNA for the CDR3 is TGTGCCATCAGTGGATCAGGGTACGAGACCCAGTACTTC.

This chain links TRBV5-6 with TRBJ1-2; TRBD1 agrees at 8 bases. Germline CDR1 reads SGHDT; CDR2 reads YYEEEE. Germline trimming cut 1 base from V and 4 bases from J; bases unmatched to any gene: 6. The CDR3 runs to 15 residues. This CDR3 is CASSLMSGGAYGYTF. DNA of the CDR3: TGTGCCAGCAGCTTGATGTCAGGGGGCGCCTATGGCTACACCTTC.

This clone has a handful of counts. J is TRBJ1-1 and V is TRBV4-1; D uncertain. Deletions cut 2 bases from V and 1 base from J, with 8 bases between. The germline V gene encodes CDR1 MGHRA and CDR2 YSYEKL. The CDR3 has 14 residues. The CDR3 DNA follows: TGCGCCAGCAGCCAAAGCAGGCGGAACACTGAAGCTTTCTTT. Encoded protein: CASSQSRRNTEAFF.

CDR3 DNA: TGTGCCACCACAGAACCGGGACAGGGGGGCAGTGACACCGGGGAGCTGTTTTTT. Translation gives CATTEPGQGGSDTGELFF. The V gene is TRBV24-1, the J gene TRBJ2-2, with 11 bases identical to TRBD1. CDR3 size: 18 residues. J gave up 3 bases and V 8 bases, and 13 bases lay outside the gene matches. CDR1 is KGHDR and CDR2 is SFDVKD in the germline V gene.

The rearrangement links TRBV6-5 to TRBJ2-3; 11 bases align to TRBD1. Looked up from germline, CDR1 is MNHEY and CDR2 is SVGAGI. This CDR3 spans 14 amino acids. After removal of 7 bases from V and 5 bases from J, the junction contained 5 bases not matched to a gene. The CDR3 DNA reads TGTGCCAGCACGAGGACAGGGGGCGGAGATACGCAGTATTTT. Translation gives CASTRTGGGDTQYF.

This clone was counted a single time. The chain has TRBV7-2 and TRBJ1-1; D is unclear. CDR1 and CDR2 from the germline V gene are SGHTA and FQGNSA. This CDR3 is built from 16 residues. V lost 5 bases and J lost 0, with 16 bases in between. The CDR3: CASSPRPTGMNTEAFF. The CDR3 nucleotides read TGTGCCAGCAGCCCCCGACCAACGGGTATGAACACTGAAGCTTTCTTT.

This clone has only one observation. This chain uses TRBV27 with TRBJ2-2; D uncertain. The CDR3 length is 12 residues. The germline V gene has CDR1 MNHEY and CDR2 SMNVEV (reference sequence). The germline V and J ends were trimmed by 5 bases and 5 bases, with 6 bases remaining between them. CDR3 residues: CASSAQTGELFF. The CDR3, as DNA: TGTGCCAGCAGTGCCCAGACCGGGGAGCTGTTTTTT.

The rearrangement joins TRBV5-6 to TRBJ2-7; 7 nucleotides line up with TRBD1. CDR3 length equals 15 residues. V was clipped by 1 base and J by 4 bases; unmatched bases: 8. Germline CDR1 is SGHDT and CDR2 is YYEEEE. The CDR3 region has the DNA TGTGCCAGCAGCTTGTACCAGGGGGTAACTTACGAGCAGTACTTC. It codes for CASSLYQGVTYEQYF.

V usage is TRBV3-1 (or the pseudogene TRBV3-2) and J usage is TRBJ2-3, with a weak D call TRBD2 (6 bases). Germline loops: CDR1 LGHDT, CDR2 YNNKEL (reference sequence). V lost 3 bases, J lost 5 bases, and 15 bases lay in between. The CDR3 length is 15 residues. The CDR3, as DNA: TGTGCCAGCAGCCACCACTGGGGGGATGGAGATACGCAGTATTTT. It is translated as CASSHHWGDGDTQYF.

In DNA, the CDR3 is TGTGCCAGCAGTCCCTCCGCCGGGGGGCGCGTCTATGGCTACACCTTC. Protein: CASSPSAGGRVYGYTF. The chain uses TRBV27 and TRBJ1-2, with D perhaps matching TRBD1 (6 bases). The CDR3 is 16 residues long. Germline CDR1 MNHEY, CDR2 SMNVEV (reference sequence). V was shortened by 5 bases and J by 4 bases, with 20 bases between the two germline ends.

The table lists this clone with a count of one. This chain connects TRBV19 to TRBJ2-5, with a weak D call TRBD1 (7 bases). The CDR3 is 14 residues long. Trimming cost V 4 bases and J 0 bases, with 9 bases left between them. The germline V gene encodes CDR1 LNHDA and CDR2 SQIVND (reference sequence). The DNA of the CDR3 is TGTGCCAGTAGTAGCGGGACAGACCAAGAGACCCAGTACTTC. This translates into CASSSGTDQETQYF.

The chain joins TRBV24-1 to TRBJ2-5; 11 positions match TRBD1. Germline V gene lookup returns CDR1 KGHDR and CDR2 SFDVKD. J gave up 4 bases and V 4 bases, and 7 bases lay outside the gene matches. CDR3 size: 16 residues. The CDR3 DNA reads TGTGCCACCAGTGACTCCGGGACAGGGGGGGGAGAGACCCAGTACTTC. Translating gives CATSDSGTGGGETQYF.

This chain joins TRBV4-1 and TRBJ2-6; 12 bases agree with TRBD1. The CDR3 runs to 20 residues. Per germline, CDR1 MGHRA and CDR2 YSYEKL. The trim removed 3 bases at V and 0 bases at J, leaving 9 bases unmatched. CDR3 sequence reads: CASSHYPPGQGASGANVLTF. In nucleotides, the CDR3 is TGCGCCAGCAGCCATTACCCTCCGGGACAGGGGGCCTCTGGGGCCAACGTCCTGACTTTC.

The chain couples TRBV19 to TRBJ1-3; D is perhaps TRBD1 (6 bases). The CDR3 is 13 amino acids. Trimming shortened V by 8 bases and J by 4 bases, and 12 bases separated the two germline ends. Germline CDR1 and CDR2: LNHDA and SQIVND (reference sequence). CDR3 nucleotides: TGTGCCAGTGCAGGGGTATCCGGAAACACCATATATTTT. Translation: CASAGVSGNTIYF.

The genes are TRBV11-2 and TRBJ2-5; tentative D call: TRBD1 (5 bases). Germline CDR1 and CDR2: SGHAT and FQNNGV. The V end was cut by 4 bases, the J end by 5 bases, with 11 bases between. The CDR3 is made up of 13 amino acids. CDR3 protein: CASSSGFSETQYF. CDR3 DNA: TGTGCCAGCAGCTCAGGGTTTTCGGAGACCCAGTACTTC.

CDR3 protein: CASSPDYGYTF. For the CDR3, the DNA is TGTGCCAGCAGCCCGGACTATGGCTACACCTTC. The chain links TRBV11-2 to TRBJ1-2, with D unclear. The CDR3 runs to 11 residues. Trimming removed 5 bases from V and 3 bases from J, with 4 bases in between. Germline assignment: CDR1 SGHAT and CDR2 FQNNGV.

This chain joins TRBV5-6 and TRBJ1-2, with 7 bases identical to TRBD1. J was trimmed by 4 bases and V by 0 bases; bases with no gene match: 6. Germline loops: CDR1 SGHDT, CDR2 YYEEEE. CDR3 length: 15 amino acids. The CDR3, as DNA: TGTGCCAGCAGCTTGGGAAGGGGGCAGCTCTATGGCTACACCTTC. Translation: CASSLGRGQLYGYTF.